Here is one T cell receptor beta chain with its context. These data come from a study of T-cell memory formation after mild COVID-19. One entry per CDR3 protein, called by TCRdb with MiXCR from the 5' RACE reads. This table has 430,000 or so distinct CDR3 sequences, around 27% appearing once. Germline CDR1 and CDR2: SGHAT and FQNNGV. The V segment lost 5 bases and the J segment 4 bases; nucleotides outside the gene matches: 7. The CDR3 has 15 residues. The sample consisted of PBMCs or a T cell subset sorted from them (not recorded which). The TCR comes from an adult woman who had mild COVID-19 (a few samples of this study predate the infection). Cell type and time point are not known. This chain links TRBV11-2 with TRBJ2-5; TRBD1 matches at 10 bases. The CDR3 sequence is CASSPDRGRGETQYF. CDR3 sequence (DNA): TGTGCCAGCAGCCCTGACAGGGGGCGCGGAGAGACCCAGTACTTC.